This T cell receptor beta chain was sequenced in a study of T cell responses to AZD1222 COVID-19 vaccine. Per the germline V gene, CDR1 is MNHEY and CDR2 is SVGAGI. There are 12 residues in the CDR3. V was pared by 7 bases and J by 8 bases, with 14 bases between. Method: immunoSEQ multiplex PCR; TCRdb's copy keeps in-frame clones and lacks some. The sample has about 100,000 clones, over 75% seen once. The source material was peripheral blood, sampled on day 0 of MenACWY control vaccination. This chain uses TRBV6-5 with TRBJ1-2, with TRBD1 as a possible D gene (6 bases). This clonotype was sampled from an adult in good health. The CDR3 sequence is CASNAGAGGYTF. CDR3 coding DNA: TGTGCCAGCAACGCGGGGGCGGGAGGCTACACCTTC.